This entry lists 21 T cell receptor beta chains sequenced from one sample in a study of shared clonotypes between healthy human individuals. Only in-frame clones appear in the TCRdb table, and some are missing; sequencing was by immunoSEQ multiplex PCR. Counted here are about 1.1 million clones, about 72% occurring once; the ten biggest clones make up 0.89%. Sequenced input: memory CD4+ T cells from PBMCs. As to subset: CD45RA-negative fraction. The receptors shown here come from a man aged 18 to 35 in good health. Some clones in this sample may be carry-over from other donors' samples.

To note about this clone: Other DNA sequences in this specimen translate into the identical CDR3. The chain carries TRBV7-3 and TRBJ2-1; TRBD2 is a possible D gene (6 bases). Per the germline V gene, CDR1 is SGHTA and CDR2 is FQGTGA. CDR3 length: 15 amino acids. The V gene lost 2 bases and the J gene lost 1 base, with 9 bases spanning the gap. This CDR3 is CASSLGRGSYNEQFF. DNA for the CDR3: TGTGCCAGCAGCTTAGGGCGGGGATCCTACAATGAGCAGTTCTTC.

A remark on this clone: A much bigger clone sits one base away, suggesting this may be a read error. V usage is TRBV11-2 and J usage is TRBJ2-1, with 10 bases lining up with TRBD2. CDR3 length: 14 residues. Germline V gene sequence: CDR1 SGHAT, CDR2 FQNNGV. After removal of 1 base from V and 7 bases from J, the junction contained 1 base not matched to a gene. The CDR3 sequence: CASSLASGSNEQFF. In nucleotides, the CDR3 is TGTGCCAGCAGCTTAGCTAGCGGGAGTAATGAGCAGTTCTTC.

J is TRBJ1-1 and V is TRBV9; 7 nucleotides line up with TRBD1. Germline V lookup: CDR1 SGDLS, CDR2 YYNGEE. The junction had 9 bases not matched to a gene; V was cut back by 3 bases and J by 4 bases. This CDR3 is built from 15 residues. As DNA, the CDR3 is TGTGCCAGCAGCGCCCCCCAGGGGGGGAGCACTGAAGCTTTCTTT. Amino acids: CASSAPQGGSTEAFF. Full variable domain (remainder filled in from reference TRBV9 and TRBJ1-1): DSGVTQTPKHLITATGQRVTLRCSPRSGDLSVYWYQQSLDQGLQFLIQYYNGEERAKGNILERFSAQQFPDLHSELNLSSLELGDSALYFCASSAPQGGSTEAFFGQGTRLTVV.

The chain employs TRBV6-5 and TRBJ2-3, with a tentative D call TRBD2 (7 bases). The CDR3 consists of 14 residues. Germline V gives CDR1 MNHEY, CDR2 SVGAGI. Trimming took off 10 bases at V and 2 bases at J, with 16 bases between the two ends. As DNA, the CDR3 is TGTGCCACTGCGGGGGCTAGCGCCACAGATACGCAGTATTTT. Translation gives CATAGASATDTQYF.

With respect to this clone: This specimen includes other DNA sequences encoding the same CDR3. V is TRBV5-8 and J is TRBJ2-7; 7 nucleotides align to TRBD2. This CDR3 is built from 14 residues. Germline loops: CDR1 SGHTS, CDR2 YDEGEE. Losses at the gene ends were 1 base for V and 4 bases for J; bases not matched to a gene: 5. CDR3 nucleotides: TGTGCCAGCAGCTTGCGGCTAGCGGATTACGAGCAGTACTTC. Amino acid sequence: CASSLRLADYEQYF.

The rearrangement links TRBV18 to TRBJ2-7, with 9 nucleotides matching TRBD1. The germline V gene has CDR1 KGHSH and CDR2 LQKENI. V shed 5 bases, J shed 6 bases, and the junction held 11 bases outside the gene matches. The CDR3 covers 15 residues. DNA of the CDR3: TGTGCCAGCTCAACGACCGGGACAGGGTTCCCCGAGCAGTACTTC. It encodes CASSTTGTGFPEQYF. Full variable domain (remainder filled in from reference TRBV18 and TRBJ2-7): NAGVMQNPRHLVRRRGQEARLRCSPMKGHSHVYWYRQLPEEGLKFMVYLQKENIIDESGMPKERFSAEFPKEGPSILRIQQVVRGDSAAYFCASSTTGTGFPEQYFGPGTRLTVT.

The chain is built from TRBV2 and TRBJ2-5; a possible D gene is TRBD2 (6 bases). The DNA end lines up better with TRBJ2-7; the J call may be wrong. This CDR3 spans 13 amino acids. Germline V lookup: CDR1 SNHLY, CDR2 FYNNEI. In DNA form, the CDR3 reads TGTGCCAGCCGACGGGACTTCCTATACGAGCAGTACTTC. It is translated as CASRRDFLYEQYF.

The chain is built from TRBV4-1 and TRBJ2-1; TRBD2 aligns across 12 bases. J lost 1 base, V lost 3 bases, and 16 bases had no gene match. This CDR3 region has 21 residues. Germline CDR1 is MGHRA and CDR2 is YSYEKL. The CDR3 loop reads CASSQLITSGRTRRSYNEQFF. CDR3 in DNA: TGCGCCAGCAGCCAGCTCATTACTAGCGGGAGGACTAGGAGGTCCTACAATGAGCAGTTCTTC.

V usage is TRBV18 and J usage is TRBJ2-7; TRBD1 matches 8 bases. In germline, CDR1 is KGHSH, CDR2 LQKENI. J lost 6 bases, V lost 3 bases, and 4 bases had no gene match. The CDR3 loop spans 13 amino acids. The CDR3 protein is CASSPSGTGEQYF. Written as DNA, the CDR3 is TGTGCCAGCTCACCGTCCGGGACAGGCGAGCAGTACTTC. Together with reference TRBV18 and TRBJ2-7, the CDR3 gives the full variable domain: NAGVMQNPRHLVRRRGQEARLRCSPMKGHSHVYWYRQLPEEGLKFMVYLQKENIIDESGMPKERFSAEFPKEGPSILRIQQVVRGDSAAYFCASSPSGTGEQYFGPGTRLTVT.

This chain connects TRBV29-1 to TRBJ1-4, with 7 bases that match TRBD1. V shed 1 base, J shed 8 bases, and the junction held 7 bases outside the gene matches. Germline values: CDR1 SQVTM, CDR2 ANQGSEA. The CDR3 sequence is 14 residues long. As DNA, the CDR3 is TGCAGCGTTGAAGCCCAGGGGGTAGGGGAAAAACTGTTTTTT. Translated: CSVEAQGVGEKLFF.

Regarding this clone: It may be a read error: a sequence one base away is much more abundant. The genes are TRBV5-1 and TRBJ2-3; the D call may be TRBD1 or TRBD2 (5 bases each). Germline CDR1 is SGHRS and CDR2 is YFSETQ. V lost 10 bases and J lost 2, with 17 bases in between. This CDR3 has 14 residues. The DNA for the CDR3 is TGCGCCGGCACCCGGGACCAAGCCACAGATACGCAGTATTTT. Protein: CAGTRDQATDTQYF.

This clone was seen only a few times. The chain recombines TRBV28 with TRBJ2-7; either TRBD1 or TRBD2 may supply D (7 bases each). There are 14 residues in the CDR3. Germline lookup yields CDR1 MDHEN and CDR2 SYDVKM. Trimming removed 8 bases at V and 3 bases at J, with 17 bases between. CDR3 DNA sequence: TGTGCCAGCCTACGGGGGGCAGGGGGCTACGAGCAGTACTTC. This encodes CASLRGAGGYEQYF.

Note on this clone: Different DNA sequences within this sample yield the same CDR3. The chain combines TRBV2 with TRBJ1-5; D uncertain. V lost 1 base to trimming and J lost 1 base, with 5 bases between them. This CDR3 has 14 residues. Germline values: CDR1 SNHLY, CDR2 FYNNEI. The CDR3, as DNA: TGTGCCAGCAGTGAAGTTGGGAGCAATCAGCCCCAGCATTTT. It encodes CASSEVGSNQPQHF.

The rearrangement links TRBV28 to TRBJ1-4; no reliable D call. Trimming removed 6 bases at V and 6 bases at J, with 5 bases between. This CDR3 region has 11 residues. Germline CDR1 is MDHEN and CDR2 is SYDVKM. CDR3 nucleotides: TGTGCCAGCAGCGAGCATGAAAAACTGTTTTTT. Translated, it gives CASSEHEKLFF.

This chain links TRBV6-9 with TRBJ2-7, with 10 bases matching TRBD1. Germline CDR1 is MNHGY and CDR2 is SVAAGI. The CDR3 is 16 residues long. With V trimmed by 1 base and J by 4 bases, 7 bases remained unmatched. The CDR3 here is CASSYWRQGAIYEQYF. The CDR3 DNA sequence: TGTGCCAGCAGTTATTGGAGACAGGGGGCGATTTACGAGCAGTACTTC.

The sample holds one count of this clone. The gene calls are TRBV5-1 and TRBJ2-3, with D possibly matching TRBD1 (5 bases). V was cut by 4 bases and J by 5 bases, with 20 bases left in between. In germline, CDR1 is SGHRS, CDR2 YFSETQ. The CDR3 has 16 residues. The CDR3 bases are TGCGCCAGCAGCCCCCGCGGCCAGGACCAGGGAGATACGCAGTATTTT. Residues: CASSPRGQDQGDTQYF.

V usage is TRBV30 and J usage is TRBJ1-1; TRBD1 is a possible D gene (5 bases). Germline V gene data show CDR1 as GTSNPN and CDR2 as SVGIG (reference sequence). CDR3 length: 14 residues. Trimming removed 0 bases at V and 7 bases at J, with 15 bases between. This chain's CDR3 is CAWSVRGLRFEAFF. CDR3 nucleotides: TGTGCCTGGAGTGTGAGGGGCCTCCGCTTTGAAGCTTTCTTT.

The chain has TRBV10-3 and TRBJ2-2; D is ambiguous. V was shortened by 5 bases and J by 5 bases, with 15 bases between the two germline ends. The CDR3 is 15 residues long. Germline V gene lookup returns CDR1 ENHRY and CDR2 SYGVKD. DNA of the CDR3: TGTGCCATCAGTAATCACCAGGATTGGACCGGGGAGCTGTTTTTT. It encodes CAISNHQDWTGELFF.

The chain carries TRBV7-2 and TRBJ2-1; D is unclear. V was trimmed by 2 bases and J by 5 bases, leaving 7 bases between them. Germline V CDR1 and CDR2: SGHTA, FQGNSA. The length of the CDR3 is 13 residues. Written as DNA, the CDR3 is TGTGCCAGCAGCTTAACGAGGCACAATGAGCAGTTCTTC. Translated, it gives CASSLTRHNEQFF.

The gene calls are TRBV14 and TRBJ2-5; TRBD2 matches 11 bases. V lost 1 base to trimming and J lost 2 bases; unmatched junction nucleotides: 6. The CDR3 extends over 17 amino acids. Germline CDR1 and CDR2: SGHDN and FVKESK. In nucleotides, the CDR3 is TGTGCCAGCAGCCAAGTACCGACTAGCGGGAAACAAGAGACCCAGTACTTC. Residues: CASSQVPTSGKQETQYF.

V usage is TRBV9 and J usage is TRBJ2-1; D might be TRBD2 (7 bases). CDR1 is SGDLS and CDR2 is YYNGEE in the germline V gene. V lost 7 bases, J lost 7 bases, and 12 bases lay in between. The CDR3 has 12 residues. The CDR3 region is CASAGAKNEQFF. The DNA of the CDR3 is TGTGCCAGCGCGGGGGCGAAGAATGAGCAGTTCTTC.